This TCR beta chain was sequenced during a study of control samples from healthy donors and cancer patients. Generated by immunoSEQ multiplex PCR, the TCRdb table keeps only in-frame clones and is missing some. Here the sample spans about 130,000 clones, about 90% being singletons. Looked up from germline, CDR1 is SNHLY and CDR2 is FYNNEI. This CDR3 region has 16 residues. V shed 1 base and J 3 bases; nucleotides not matched to a gene: 6. This clone has a single count. The TCR was taken from a woman aged 45-60 years in good health. V and J are TRBV2 and TRBJ2-7, with 10 bases fitting TRBD2. What was sequenced was blood. The CDR3 spells CASSEGLAGVDYEQYF. For the CDR3, the DNA is TGTGCCAGCAGTGAAGGTCTAGCGGGAGTTGACTACGAGCAGTACTTC.